The 5 T cell receptor beta chains presented below share a single source sample, sequenced in a study of cytotoxic CD8 clonotypes in ibrutinib-treated CLL. Only in-frame clones appear in the TCRdb table, and some are missing; sequencing was by immunoSEQ multiplex PCR. The data contain just over 200,000 clones, about four fifths of them singletons. The sample consisted of PBMCs, taken after 12 months of ibrutinib treatment. Receptors originate from a human donor with chronic lymphocytic leukemia.

The rearrangement links TRBV10-3 to TRBJ1-5; no firm D call. The V end was cut by 2 bases, the J end by 4 bases, with 12 bases between. CDR1 is ENHRY and CDR2 is SYGVKD in the germline V gene. The CDR3 has 15 residues. CDR3 in amino acids: CAISEAETFNQPQHF. In nucleotides, the CDR3 is TGTGCCATCAGTGAGGCGGAAACCTTTAATCAGCCCCAGCATTTT.

This chain connects TRBV29-1 to TRBJ1-1; D remains unclear. The germline CDR1 and CDR2 sequences are SQVTM and ANQGSEA. Trimming pared 6 bases from V and 1 base from J, leaving 12 bases between. The CDR3 contains 13 residues. CDR3 nucleotide sequence: TGCAGCGTAAAAAGACACCCGAACACTGAAGCTTTCTTT. Protein sequence: CSVKRHPNTEAFF.

CDR3 sequence reads: CASSQDLGKLSPQHF. The CDR3 bases are TGCGCCAGCAGCCAAGATCTGGGCAAACTGTCGCCCCAGCATTTT. The rearrangement uses TRBV4-1 and TRBJ1-5, with D unresolved. CDR3 length: 15 residues. Germline CDR1 and CDR2: MGHRA and YSYEKL. The V end lost 0 bases, the J end lost 9 bases, and 15 bases lay between the germline ends.

This clone was picked up one time. This CDR3 reads CASRGRGNTGELFF. In DNA, the CDR3 is TGTGCCAGCAGAGGCAGGGGGAACACCGGGGAGCTGTTTTTT. The chain has TRBV11-2 and TRBJ2-2; TRBD1 is a possible D gene (6 bases). CDR1 SGHAT and CDR2 FQNNGV come from the germline V gene. Trimming removed 6 bases at V and 1 base at J, with 9 bases between. The CDR3 runs to 14 residues.

The chain combines TRBV13 with TRBJ2-7; no clear D gene. CDR1 and CDR2 from the germline V gene are PRHDT and FYEKMQ (reference sequence). The V end was cut by 2 bases, the J end by 6 bases, with 8 bases between. CDR3 length: 12 residues. The CDR3 sequence is CASSLSGSEQYF. As DNA, the CDR3 is TGTGCCAGCAGCTTATCAGGCAGCGAGCAGTACTTC.